This entry lists 8 T cell receptor beta chains sequenced from one sample in a study of cytomegalovirus exposure and HLA in healthy donors. The data were produced by immunoSEQ multiplex PCR, yet TCRdb's version contains in-frame clones alone and is incomplete. Altogether approximately 120,000 clones are present, 88% being singletons, with the ten largest covering roughly 2.2%. Sequenced: PBMCs. Receptors originate from a woman aged 18-29 years in good health and CMV-seronegative.

This chain uses TRBV19 with TRBJ2-1; D is unresolved. V lost 6 bases, J lost 11 bases, and 11 bases lay in between. This CDR3 is 11 amino acids long. Germline CDR1 LNHDA, CDR2 SQIVND (reference sequence). The CDR3 coding sequence is TGTGCCAGTAGACGAGACTTGCAGCAGTTCTTC. Translating gives CASRRDLQQFF.

The rearrangement uses TRBV15 and TRBJ1-2; 11 bases are shared with TRBD1. With 3 bases clipped from V and 7 bases from J, the junction kept 4 bases outside the gene matches. In germline, CDR1 is LNHNV, CDR2 YYDKDF (reference sequence). This CDR3 region has 14 residues. For the CDR3, the DNA is TGTGCCACCAGCAGGGACAGGGGGCCTAGTGGCTACACCTTC. This sequence encodes CATSRDRGPSGYTF. The variable domain in full, completed from reference TRBV15 and TRBJ1-2, reads DAMVIQNPRYQVTQFGKPVTLSCSQTLNHNVMYWYQQKSSQAPKLLFHYYDKDFNNEADTPDNFQSRRPNTSFCFLDIRSPGLGDTAMYLCATSRDRGPSGYTFGSGTRLTVV.

This sequence joins TRBV7-2 and TRBJ1-2; D possibly corresponds to TRBD1 (5 bases). Germline V CDR1 and CDR2: SGHTA, FQGNSA. The germline V and J ends were trimmed by 1 base and 2 bases, with 8 bases remaining between them. The CDR3 covers 14 residues. The CDR3 bases are TGTGCCAGCAGCTTAGGGCCAGGGAACTATGGCTACACCTTC. Translation: CASSLGPGNYGYTF. The entire variable domain, with the rest obtained from reference TRBV7-2 and TRBJ1-2, is as follows: GAGVSQSPSNKVTEKGKDVELRCDPISGHTALYWYRQSLGQGLEFLIYFQGNSAPDKSGLPSDRFSAERTGGSVSTLTIQRTQQEDSAVYLCASSLGPGNYGYTFGSGTRLTVV.

This chain links TRBV4-3 with TRBJ1-1, with D perhaps matching TRBD1 (5 bases). The V and J ends lost 3 bases and 3 bases respectively, with 14 bases between them. CDR1 and CDR2 (germline): LGHNA, YSLEER. The CDR3 has 15 residues. CDR3 bases: TGCGCCAGCAGCCAGTTCGGGGGTTTAGACACTGAAGCTTTCTTT. Amino acids: CASSQFGGLDTEAFF.

The J gene is TRBJ2-5, the V gene TRBV7-9; 12 nucleotides agree with TRBD2. This CDR3 has 14 residues. The germline V gene has CDR1 SEHNR and CDR2 FQNEAQ (reference sequence). J lost 4 bases, V lost 4 bases, and 1 base had no gene match. The CDR3 reads CASSWTSGTETQYF. The CDR3 nucleotides read TGTGCCAGCAGCTGGACTAGCGGGACAGAGACCCAGTACTTC.

The rearrangement links TRBV5-4 to TRBJ1-1, with D perhaps matching TRBD1 (5 bases). Germline values: CDR1 SGHNT, CDR2 YYREEE (reference sequence). The CDR3 extends over 12 amino acids. Trimming stripped 4 bases from V and 5 bases from J, with 9 bases between. The chain's CDR3 is CASSGRETEAFF. The CDR3 nucleotides read TGTGCCAGCAGCGGCAGGGAAACTGAAGCTTTCTTT.

V usage is TRBV28 and J usage is TRBJ1-1, with D possibly being TRBD1 (6 bases). CDR1 and CDR2 from the germline V gene are MDHEN and SYDVKM. V was pared by 1 base and J by 6 bases, with 12 bases between. The CDR3 sequence is 14 residues long. CDR3 sequence: CASSLSGGRPEAFF. The CDR3 nucleotides read TGTGCCAGCAGTTTATCGGGGGGGCGGCCTGAAGCTTTCTTT.

The rearrangement links TRBV28 to TRBJ1-1; the match to TRBD1 covers 9 bases. V gave up 6 bases and J gave up 2 bases; unmatched junction bases: 7. Germline V CDR1 and CDR2: MDHEN, SYDVKM. The CDR3 runs 15 residues. CDR3 protein: CASRPGDRANTEAFF. CDR3 in DNA: TGTGCCAGCAGGCCGGGGGACAGGGCAAACACTGAAGCTTTCTTT. Based on the CDR3 plus reference TRBV28 and TRBJ1-1, the full variable domain is DVKVTQSSRYLVKRTGEKVFLECVQDMDHENMFWYRQDPGLGLRLIYFSYDVKMKEKGDIPEGYSVSREKKERFSLILESASTNQTSMYLCASRPGDRANTEAFFGQGTRLTVV.